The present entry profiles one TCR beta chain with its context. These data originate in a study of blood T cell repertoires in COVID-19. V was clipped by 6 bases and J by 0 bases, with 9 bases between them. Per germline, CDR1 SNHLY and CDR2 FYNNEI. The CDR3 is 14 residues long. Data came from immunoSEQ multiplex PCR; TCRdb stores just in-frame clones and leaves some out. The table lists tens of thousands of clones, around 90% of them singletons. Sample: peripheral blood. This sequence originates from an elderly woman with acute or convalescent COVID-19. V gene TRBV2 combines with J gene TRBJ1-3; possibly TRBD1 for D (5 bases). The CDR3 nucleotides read TGTGCCAGCAGCACGGGGGTCTCTGGAAACACCATATATTTT. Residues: CASSTGVSGNTIYF. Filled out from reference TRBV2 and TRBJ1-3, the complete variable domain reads EPEVTQTPSHQVTQMGQEVILRCVPISNHLYFYWYRQILGQKVEFLVSFYNNEISEKSEIFDDQFSVERPDGSNFTLKIRSTKLEDSAMYFCASSTGVSGNTIYFGEGSWLTVV.